This entry is about one TCR beta chain. The antigen remains unidentified. PCR amplification relied on 60 Vbeta primers (plus 13 Jbeta primers). Only in-frame clones appear in the TCRdb table, and some are missing; sequencing was by immunoSEQ multiplex PCR. The table records around 210,000 clones, 75% to 90% of them present only once. The data were taken from a study of cytomegalovirus exposure and HLA in healthy donors. Whole-study results and caveats: HLA alleles were associated with roughly 17,000 TCR beta sequences in a later analysis at 0.05 false discovery rate. Reportedly, diagnosis of cytomegalovirus status by the classifier showed high specificity and sensitivity. Researchers counted about 150 TCR beta chains as cytomegalovirus-associated.

Germline V lookup: CDR1 MNHNS, CDR2 SASEGT. Trimming shortened V by 6 bases and J by 0 bases, and 14 bases separated the two germline ends. The CDR3 sequence is 15 residues long. The chain recombines TRBV6-1 with TRBJ2-5; a possible D gene is TRBD2 (5 bases). The sample comprised PBMCs. The TCR was taken from a woman between 35 and 50 years old in good health and CMV-seronegative. CDR3 DNA sequence: TGTGCCAGCAGCCCGGGATTTTTATACCAAGAGACCCAGTACTTC. Amino acid sequence: CASSPGFLYQETQYF.